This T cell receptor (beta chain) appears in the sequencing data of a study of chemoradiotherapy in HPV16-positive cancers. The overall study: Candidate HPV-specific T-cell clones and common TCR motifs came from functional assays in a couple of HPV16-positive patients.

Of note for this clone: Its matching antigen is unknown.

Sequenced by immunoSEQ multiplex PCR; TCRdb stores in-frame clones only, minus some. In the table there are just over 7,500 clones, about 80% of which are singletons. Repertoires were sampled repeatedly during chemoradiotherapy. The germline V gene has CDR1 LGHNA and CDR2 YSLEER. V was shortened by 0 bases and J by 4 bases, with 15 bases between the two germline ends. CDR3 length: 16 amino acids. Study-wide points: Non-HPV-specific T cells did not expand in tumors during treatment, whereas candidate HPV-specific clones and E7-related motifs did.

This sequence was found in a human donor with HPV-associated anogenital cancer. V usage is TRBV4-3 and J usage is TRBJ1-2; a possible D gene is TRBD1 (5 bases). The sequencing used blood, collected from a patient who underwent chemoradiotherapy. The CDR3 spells CASSQEKTRGGYGYTF. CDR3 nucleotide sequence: TGCGCCAGCAGCCAAGAAAAAACAAGGGGCGGCTATGGCTACACCTTC.